This TCR beta chain was retrieved from a study of CD8+ T cells in alopecia areata. Investigators isolated RNA and reverse transcribed it into cDNA to act as the sequencing template. The repertoire was sequenced with immunoSEQ multiplex PCR; TCRdb's copy has only in-frame clones and lacks some. The sample holds some 110,000 clones, around 50% seen once. The junction had 5 bases not matched to a gene; V was cut back by 3 bases and J by 3 bases. The CDR3 is 14 residues long. CDR1 and CDR2 from the germline V gene are MNHEY and SMNVEV (reference sequence). Treatment defined: oral pan-JAK inhibitor, 5-10 mg twice daily.

V and J are TRBV27 and TRBJ2-7, with 7 bases that match TRBD1. This receptor was identified in a human donor with alopecia areata. The source material was CD8+ T cells sorted from blood, sampled at week 24, from a patient treated with tofacitinib. As DNA, the CDR3 is TGTGCCAGCAGTTTCCGGGACAGACTCTACGAGCAGTACTTC. This codes for CASSFRDRLYEQYF.